This T cell receptor (beta chain) was identified during a study of neurological immune-mediated disorders. Study-wide points: No expanded-clone CDR3 amino acid sequence recurred across subjects, suggesting private TCR-beta repertoires.

The CDR3 length is 14 residues. V lost 0 bases and J 1 base, leaving 4 bases between the germline ends. Looked up from germline, CDR1 is MNHEY and CDR2 is SMNVEV (reference sequence). This clonotype has a handful of counts. As yet, its antigen is unknown. TCRdb processed the 5' RACE reads anew with MiXCR; each CDR3 protein has one entry. The table lists 50,000 to 70,000 distinct CDR3 sequences, nearly 3.5% of them singletons. V gene TRBV27 combines with J gene TRBJ1-5; D is unclear. This TCR was recovered from a man aged 35 to 55 with multiple sclerosis. Sequenced: PBMCs. CDR3 loop: CASSLSNSNQPQHF. The CDR3 nucleotides read TGTGCCAGCAGTTTATCGAACAGCAATCAGCCCCAGCATTTT.